This passage covers 9 T cell receptor beta chains from one sample sequenced in a study of T cell clones after liver transplantation. The protocol was immunoSEQ multiplex PCR, while the TCRdb copy is restricted to in-frame clones and leaves out a portion. The top ten clones hold approximately 2.5% of a sample with roughly 70,000 clones, around nine tenths of them seen once. Specimen: CD4+ T cells from blood, collected before liver transplant. The receptors were gathered from a human donor who received a liver transplant.

The V gene is TRBV11-3, the J gene TRBJ2-7; D remains ambiguous. The CDR3 length is 12 residues. V was shortened by 1 base and J by 3 bases, with 4 bases between the two germline ends. Germline loops: CDR1 SGHNT, CDR2 YENEEA. CDR3 bases: TGTGCCAGCAGCTTAGTAAACTACGAGCAGTACTTC. This sequence encodes CASSLVNYEQYF.

V usage is TRBV11-3 and J usage is TRBJ2-3; the D call may be TRBD1 or TRBD2 (6 bases each). V lost 3 bases and J lost 3, with 16 bases in between. Germline V gene data show CDR1 as SGHNT and CDR2 as YENEEA. This CDR3 region has 16 residues. CDR3 DNA sequence: TGTGCCAGCAGCTTTATCGGGGGCATAACTACAGATACGCAGTATTTT. The encoded protein is CASSFIGGITTDTQYF.

This rearrangement joins TRBV9 to TRBJ2-7; perhaps TRBD2 as D (5 bases). The CDR3 totals 15 residues. Trimming shortened V by 0 bases and J by 2 bases, and 12 bases separated the two germline ends. CDR1 and CDR2 from the germline V gene are SGDLS and YYNGEE. CDR3 DNA: TGTGCCAGCAGCGTAGGTGGGAGCGTCCCCTACGAGCAGTACTTC. This codes for CASSVGGSVPYEQYF.

The V and J genes are TRBV6-5 and TRBJ2-7, with D perhaps TRBD2 (5 bases). The germline V gene has CDR1 MNHEY and CDR2 SVGAGI. The CDR3 runs to 15 residues. The V gene lost 0 bases and the J gene lost 1 base, with 10 bases spanning the gap. The CDR3, as DNA: TGTGCCAGCAGTTACTCGTACGGGAAATCCTACGAGCAGTACTTC. It yields the protein CASSYSYGKSYEQYF.

The chain recombines TRBV2 with TRBJ2-2; TRBD2 is a possible D gene (6 bases). Germline CDR1 and CDR2: SNHLY and FYNNEI. Trimming removed 6 bases from V and 5 bases from J, with 10 bases in between. The CDR3 length is 13 residues. Here the CDR3 DNA reads TGTGCCAGCAGGAAGGGACTTACCGGGGAGCTGTTTTTT. Residues: CASRKGLTGELFF. Filled out from reference TRBV2 and TRBJ2-2, the complete variable domain reads EPEVTQTPSHQVTQMGQEVILRCVPISNHLYFYWYRQILGQKVEFLVSFYNNEISEKSEIFDDQFSVERPDGSNFTLKIRSTKLEDSAMYFCASRKGLTGELFFGEGSRLTVL.

The chain joins TRBV28 to TRBJ2-7, with TRBD2 matching over 8 bases. CDR3 length equals 13 residues. The V gene end was trimmed by 10 bases and the J gene end by 2 bases; junction bases not matched to a gene: 7. Germline CDR1 is MDHEN and CDR2 is SYDVKM. In DNA form, the CDR3 reads TGTGCCACCGCCACTAGCGGAACCTACGAGCAGTACTTC. Translation gives CATATSGTYEQYF.

The V and J genes are TRBV5-1 and TRBJ1-1, with a tentative D call TRBD1 (6 bases). CDR1 is SGHRS, CDR2 YFSETQ, per germline. CDR3 length: 13 amino acids. Trimming took off 3 bases at V and 1 base at J, with 7 bases between the two ends. The CDR3 loop reads CASSSQGNTEAFF. The CDR3 DNA reads TGCGCCAGCAGCTCACAGGGGAACACTGAAGCTTTCTTT.

The genes are TRBV27 and TRBJ2-7, with a tentative D call TRBD2 (6 bases). Trimming pared 3 bases from V and 7 bases from J, leaving 16 bases between. The CDR3 runs to 14 residues. CDR1 and CDR2 from the germline V gene are MNHEY and SMNVEV (reference sequence). The DNA of the CDR3 is TGTGCCAGCAGTTTGCTGGCGGGAACGGGTGAGCAGTACTTC. Translation gives CASSLLAGTGEQYF.

The rearrangement links TRBV12-5 to TRBJ1-5; 8 nucleotides agree with TRBD1. This CDR3 region has 16 residues. CDR1 is LGHNT and CDR2 is FRNRAP in the germline V gene. V trimming: 2 bases; J trimming: 6 bases; junction bases outside the gene matches: 9. CDR3 nucleotides: TGTGCTAGTGGTTTGCCCGACAGGGGCGCCTTTCAGCCCCAGCATTTT. Translating gives CASGLPDRGAFQPQHF.